This T cell receptor beta chain was sequenced in a study of molecular identifiers for immune sequencing clone quantification. Each CDR3 protein is one row after TCRdb ran MiXCR on the PCR reads. The repertoire has about 640,000 distinct CDR3 sequences, about 20% of them found once; the top ten carry 0.85% to 0.9%. CDR3 length equals 16 residues. V dropped 6 bases and J dropped 1; count of bases not matched to a gene: 10. Germline values: CDR1 MNHEY, CDR2 SVGAGI. This clonotype was recorded many times. The source of this sequence is a human donor in good health. Some libraries in this study had Jurkat cell RNA spiked in. What was sequenced was naive CD8+ T cells from blood, with Jurkat cell RNA spiked in. Subset given: FACS-sorted CD8+CD4-CCR7+CD45RA+ naive T cells. The gene calls are TRBV6-5 and TRBJ2-3; 7 positions match TRBD1. The CDR3 loop is CASSYDRAGGTDTQYF. CDR3 DNA sequence: TGTGCCAGCAGCTATGACAGGGCCGGGGGCACAGATACGCAGTATTTT.